This is a list of T cell receptor beta chains from one sample in a study of blood T cell repertoires in COVID-19. Profiled with immunoSEQ multiplex PCR; TCRdb holds only in-frame clones, not every one. The table records fewer than 700,000 clones, around 90% of them present only once. The sample taken for sequencing was peripheral blood. These receptor sequences come from a woman aged 50 to 60 with COVID-19, enrolled during active disease. CDR3s include the opening cysteine and the closing phenylalanine or tryptophan. D genes are given only for firm matches.

J,V,D,CDR3,DNA
TRBJ1-1,TRBV3-1/TRBV3-2,-,CASSQGAAGLNTEAFF,TGTGCCAGCAGCCAAGGGGCCGCAGGGTTGAACACTGAAGCTTTCTTT
TRBJ1-2,TRBV24-1,-,CATSESQDGYTF,TGTGCCACCAGTGAGTCACAGGATGGCTACACCTTC
TRBJ2-1,TRBV6-1,-,CASSEFGVHGGNEQFF,TGTGCCAGCAGTGAATTCGGGGTTCACGGAGGGAATGAGCAGTTCTTC
TRBJ1-2,TRBV6-5,TRBD1,CASTLWAGTDDGYTF,TGTGCCAGCACCCTATGGGCTGGGACAGATGATGGCTACACCTTC
TRBJ1-4,TRBV9,-,CASGDEKLFF,TGTGCCAGCGGAGATGAAAAACTGTTTTTT
TRBJ1-2,TRBV2,-,CASSVDRPNNYGYTF,TGTGCCAGCAGCGTAGACAGGCCTAATAACTATGGCTACACCTTC
TRBJ1-5,TRBV7-9,-,CASSLGENQPQHF,TGTGCCAGCAGCTTAGGAGAGAATCAGCCCCAGCATTTT
TRBJ1-3,TRBV29-1,-,CSVEGSGSGNTIYF,TGCAGCGTTGAAGGGAGCGGCTCTGGAAACACCATATATTTT
TRBJ2-3,TRBV3-1/TRBV3-2,-,CASSHKRNPDTQYF,TGTGCCAGCAGCCATAAGAGGAACCCAGATACGCAGTATTTT
TRBJ2-5,TRBV11-2,TRBD2,CASSLGDYETQYF,TGTGCCAGCAGCTTAGGGGACTATGAGACCCAGTACTTC
TRBJ1-2,TRBV29-1,TRBD1,CSVGTGGSLGYTF,TGCAGCGTGGGGACAGGGGGCAGCCTGGGCTACACCTTC
TRBJ2-1,TRBV4-1,TRBD2,CASSQVGGAYNEQFF,TGCGCCAGCAGCCAAGTCGGGGGGGCCTACAATGAGCAGTTCTTC
TRBJ2-3,TRBV6-6,-,CASRPRADTQYF,TGTGCCAGCAGGCCCAGGGCAGATACGCAGTATTTT
TRBJ1-5,TRBV7-9,-,CASSPQDSPTSAQHF,TGTGCCAGCAGCCCTCAGGACAGCCCGACCTCGGCCCAGCATTTT
TRBJ2-3,TRBV30,-,CAWNDTSDTQYF,TGTGCCTGGAATGACACCTCGGATACGCAGTATTTT